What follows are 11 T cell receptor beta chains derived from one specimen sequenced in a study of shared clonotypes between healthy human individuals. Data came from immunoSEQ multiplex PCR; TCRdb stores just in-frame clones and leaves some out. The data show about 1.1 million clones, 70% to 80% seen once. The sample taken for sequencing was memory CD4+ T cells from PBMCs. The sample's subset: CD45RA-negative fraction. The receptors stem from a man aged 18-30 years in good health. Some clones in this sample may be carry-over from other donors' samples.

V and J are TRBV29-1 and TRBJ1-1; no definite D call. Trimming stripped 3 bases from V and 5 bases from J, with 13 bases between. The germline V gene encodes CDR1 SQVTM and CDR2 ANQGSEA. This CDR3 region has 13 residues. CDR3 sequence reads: CSVEGTPRTEAFF. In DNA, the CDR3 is TGCAGCGTTGAGGGCACCCCACGAACTGAAGCTTTCTTT.

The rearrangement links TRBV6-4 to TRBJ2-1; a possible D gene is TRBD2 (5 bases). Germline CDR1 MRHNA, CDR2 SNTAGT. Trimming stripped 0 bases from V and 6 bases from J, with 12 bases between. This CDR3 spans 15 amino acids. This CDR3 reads CASSDSSTSFNEQFF. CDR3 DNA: TGTGCCAGCAGTGACTCCTCAACTAGTTTCAATGAGCAGTTCTTC.

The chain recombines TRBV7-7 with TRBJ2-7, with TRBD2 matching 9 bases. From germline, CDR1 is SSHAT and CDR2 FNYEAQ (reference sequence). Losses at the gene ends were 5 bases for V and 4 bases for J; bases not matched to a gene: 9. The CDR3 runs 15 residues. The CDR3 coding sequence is TGTGCCAGCAGCCGGGATAGCGGGAGCTTTTACGAGCAGTACTTC. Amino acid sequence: CASSRDSGSFYEQYF.

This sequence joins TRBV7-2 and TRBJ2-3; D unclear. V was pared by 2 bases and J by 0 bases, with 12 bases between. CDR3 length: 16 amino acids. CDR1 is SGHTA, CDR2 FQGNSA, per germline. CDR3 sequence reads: CASSLRLALSTDTQYF. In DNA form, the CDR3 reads TGTGCCAGCAGCTTACGGCTTGCCTTAAGCACAGATACGCAGTATTTT.

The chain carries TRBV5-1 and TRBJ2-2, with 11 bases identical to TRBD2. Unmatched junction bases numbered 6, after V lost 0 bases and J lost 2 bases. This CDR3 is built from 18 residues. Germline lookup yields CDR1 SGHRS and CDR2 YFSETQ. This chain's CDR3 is CASSLVGLAGENTGELFF. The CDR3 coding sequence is TGCGCCAGCAGCTTGGTTGGACTAGCGGGCGAAAACACCGGGGAGCTGTTTTTT.

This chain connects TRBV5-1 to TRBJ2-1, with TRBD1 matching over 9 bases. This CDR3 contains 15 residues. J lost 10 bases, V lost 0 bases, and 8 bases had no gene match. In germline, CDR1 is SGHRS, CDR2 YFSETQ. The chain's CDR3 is CASSLEPHRGQEQFF. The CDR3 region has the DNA TGCGCCAGCAGCTTGGAGCCCCACAGGGGGCAAGAGCAGTTCTTC.

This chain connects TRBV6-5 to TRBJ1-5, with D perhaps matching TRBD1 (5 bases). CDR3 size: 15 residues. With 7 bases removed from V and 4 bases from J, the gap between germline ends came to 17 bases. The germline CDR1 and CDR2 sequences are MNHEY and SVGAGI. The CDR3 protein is CASISGRGGNQPQHF. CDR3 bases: TGTGCCAGCATTTCAGGGAGGGGCGGGAATCAGCCCCAGCATTTT.

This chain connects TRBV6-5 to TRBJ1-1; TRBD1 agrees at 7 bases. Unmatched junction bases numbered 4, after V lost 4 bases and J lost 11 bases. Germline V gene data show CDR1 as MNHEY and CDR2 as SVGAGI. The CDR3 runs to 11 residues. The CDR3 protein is CASSSHRGAFF. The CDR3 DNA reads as TGTGCCAGCAGTTCTCACAGGGGTGCTTTCTTT.

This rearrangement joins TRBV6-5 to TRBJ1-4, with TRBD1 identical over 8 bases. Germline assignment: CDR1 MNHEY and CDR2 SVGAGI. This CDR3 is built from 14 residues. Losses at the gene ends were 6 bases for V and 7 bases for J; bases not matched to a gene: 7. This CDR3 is CASRDDRGLEKLFF. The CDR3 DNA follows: TGTGCCAGCAGGGACGACAGGGGCCTTGAAAAACTGTTTTTT.

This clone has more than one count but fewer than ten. The CDR3: CASSLVTRAEQGTQYF. In DNA form, the CDR3 reads TGCGCCAGCAGCTTGGTTACGCGGGCAGAACAGGGGACCCAGTACTTC. The V and J genes are TRBV5-1 and TRBJ2-5, with TRBD1 as a possible D gene (6 bases). The V and J ends lost 0 bases and 7 bases respectively, with 19 bases between them. The CDR3 runs to 16 residues. Germline V lookup: CDR1 SGHRS, CDR2 YFSETQ.

CDR3 in amino acids: CATSRSTVNTGELFF. In DNA form, the CDR3 reads TGTGCCACCAGCAGGTCGACAGTAAACACCGGGGAGCTGTTTTTT. This chain connects TRBV15 to TRBJ2-2; D is possibly TRBD1 (5 bases). Trimming pared 3 bases from V and 2 bases from J, leaving 10 bases between. This CDR3 region has 15 residues. The germline gives CDR1 LNHNV, CDR2 YYDKDF (reference sequence).